The next 21 T cell receptor beta chains were all read from a single sample in a study of beta chain features in type 1 diabetes. What was sequenced were expressed TCRB transcripts, since all of the isolated RNA had been reverse transcribed. Using immunoSEQ multiplex PCR, the repertoire was profiled, and TCRdb retains in-frame clones only, with some absent. The data hold hundreds of thousands of clones, with around 15% observed a single time. General study points: Researchers report that Type 1 diabetes patients had moderately but significantly shorter TCRB CDR3s across all four CD4+ subsets.

These receptors' antigens are unknown. The sample taken for sequencing was naive CD4+ T cells from blood. The receptors come from a man aged 18 to 29 with type 1 diabetes.

This clone was seen only a few times. This chain joins TRBV28 and TRBJ1-2; tentatively, D is TRBD1 (5 bases). The CDR3 is 14 residues long. With 8 bases removed from V and 6 bases from J, the gap between germline ends came to 19 bases. The germline CDR1 and CDR2 sequences are MDHEN and SYDVKM. The CDR3 is CASGATDILDGYTF. CDR3 sequence (DNA): TGTGCCAGCGGGGCCACGGACATACTGGATGGCTACACCTTC.

This clone was counted a few times. V gene TRBV29-1 combines with J gene TRBJ1-1; the D gene is possibly TRBD1 (6 bases). Trimming cost V 7 bases and J 5 bases, with 11 bases left between them. CDR3 length: 11 residues. Per germline, CDR1 SQVTM and CDR2 ANQGSEA. CDR3 nucleotide sequence: TGCAGCGGACGAGGGGGTACTGAAGCTTTCTTT. Its protein is CSGRGGTEAFF.

The sample holds a few counts of this clone. The chain joins TRBV30 to TRBJ2-5, with TRBD2 identical over 12 bases. The CDR3 sequence is 14 residues long. The V gene's germline CDR1 is GTSNPN and CDR2 SVGIG (reference sequence). The junction had 5 bases not matched to a gene; V was cut back by 2 bases and J by 7 bases. CDR3 nucleotides: TGTGCCTGGAGTCCGACTAGCGGGGGAGGGACCCAGTACTTC. It is translated as CAWSPTSGGGTQYF.

A few counts support this clone. This chain uses TRBV5-1 with TRBJ2-7; TRBD1 matches 9 bases. CDR3 length: 15 amino acids. V shed 4 bases, J shed 3 bases, and the junction held 8 bases outside the gene matches. From germline, CDR1 is SGHRS and CDR2 YFSETQ. This chain's CDR3 is CASSLTGGQSYEQYF. The CDR3 DNA is TGCGCCAGCAGCCTAACAGGGGGCCAGAGCTACGAGCAGTACTTC.

There are a few counts of this clone. The chain joins TRBV10-2 to TRBJ1-1, with 7 nucleotides matching TRBD1. Trimming removed 2 bases from V and 8 bases from J; junction bases left unmatched: 8. The germline CDR1 and CDR2 sequences are WSHSY and SAAADI. This CDR3 has 14 amino acids. The DNA for the CDR3 is TGCGCCAGCAGTGAGAGACAGGGCCCGAAGGAAGCTTTCTTT. The encoded protein is CASSERQGPKEAFF.

The chain links TRBV28 to TRBJ2-1, with 13 bases matching TRBD2. V trimming: 6 bases; J trimming: 4 bases; junction bases outside the gene matches: 6. Per germline, CDR1 MDHEN and CDR2 SYDVKM. The CDR3 totals 16 residues. CDR3 amino acids: CASRVRLAGGYNEQFF. The CDR3 DNA reads TGTGCCAGCAGGGTCCGACTAGCGGGGGGTTACAATGAGCAGTTCTTC.

This clone was recorded a few times. The chain uses TRBV7-2 and TRBJ2-5; 12 nucleotides align to TRBD1. The CDR3 is 18 amino acids. CDR1 and CDR2 from the germline V gene are SGHTA and FQGNSA. V shed 5 bases, J shed 2 bases, and the junction held 12 bases outside the gene matches. CDR3 in amino acids: CASSKPGTGGAGQETQYF. The CDR3 DNA reads as TGTGCCAGCAGCAAACCCGGGACAGGGGGCGCGGGTCAAGAGACCCAGTACTTC.

The V and J genes are TRBV11-1 and TRBJ2-3; the match to TRBD2 covers 15 bases. The V segment lost 5 bases and the J segment 2 bases; nucleotides outside the gene matches: 5. CDR3 length equals 17 residues. The V gene's germline CDR1 is SGHAT and CDR2 FQDESV (reference sequence). CDR3 residues: CASSRGTSGRNTDTQYF. CDR3 in DNA: TGTGCCAGCAGCCGTGGGACTAGCGGGAGGAACACAGATACGCAGTATTTT. Full variable domain (rest looked up from reference TRBV11-1 and TRBJ2-3): EAEVAQSPRYKITEKSQAVAFWCDPISGHATLYWYRQILGQGPELLVQFQDESVVDDSQLPKDRFSAERLKGVDSTLKIQPAELGDSAMYLCASSRGTSGRNTDTQYFGPGTRLTVL.

V gene TRBV4-2 combines with J gene TRBJ2-5, with D perhaps TRBD1 (6 bases). CDR1 and CDR2 (germline): LGHNA, YNFKEQ. The CDR3 totals 15 residues. V dropped 0 bases and J dropped 4 bases, with 12 bases sitting between them. The CDR3 here is CASSQDSTGLETQYF. The CDR3, as DNA: TGTGCCAGCAGCCAAGATAGTACAGGGCTAGAGACCCAGTACTTC.

The rearrangement joins TRBV27 to TRBJ2-7; TRBD1 is a possible D gene (6 bases). Germline assignment: CDR1 MNHEY and CDR2 SMNVEV (reference sequence). The V gene lost 8 bases and the J gene lost 2 bases, with 16 bases spanning the gap. CDR3 length: 14 residues. CDR3 region: CASGPGQRAYEQYF. The DNA of the CDR3 is TGTGCCAGCGGGCCTGGACAGCGAGCCTACGAGCAGTACTTC.

In its sample, this clone was seen once. The chain recombines TRBV2 with TRBJ1-2, with a possible D match to TRBD1 (5 bases). Trimming took off 7 bases at V and 4 bases at J, with 13 bases between the two ends. The CDR3 runs 13 residues. Germline CDR1 reads SNHLY; CDR2 reads FYNNEI. The chain's CDR3 is CASTGGTSYGYTF. The CDR3 DNA reads as TGTGCCAGCACAGGTGGGACCTCCTATGGCTACACCTTC.

The V and J genes are TRBV30 and TRBJ1-2, with unresolved D. Germline CDR1 and CDR2: GTSNPN and SVGIG (reference sequence). V gave up 1 base and J gave up 1 base, with 4 bases separating them. The CDR3 has 12 amino acids. CDR3 region: CAWSAYNYGYTF. The CDR3 nucleotides read TGTGCCTGGAGTGCCTATAACTATGGCTACACCTTC. The full variable domain, its missing parts supplied by reference TRBV30 and TRBJ1-2, is SQTIHQWPATLVQPVGSPLSLECTVEGTSNPNLYWYRQAAGRGLQLLFYSVGIGQISSEVPQNLSASRPQDRQFILSSKKLLLSDSGFYLCAWSAYNYGYTFGSGTRLTVV.

V gene TRBV28 combines with J gene TRBJ2-1, with TRBD1 as a possible D gene (6 bases). The germline CDR1 and CDR2 sequences are MDHEN and SYDVKM. The CDR3 is 14 amino acids. Trimming pared 7 bases from V and 5 bases from J, leaving 15 bases between. The CDR3 DNA follows: TGTGCCAGCACCCTAATCGGACAGAACAATGAGCAGTTCTTC. Amino acids: CASTLIGQNNEQFF.

In its sample, this clone was seen a few times. In nucleotides, the CDR3 is TGCGCCAGCAGCTTAAGGGCCGAGGAGACCCAGTACTTC. It yields the protein CASSLRAEETQYF. The V call is TRBV5-1, the J call TRBJ2-5; no definite D call. The CDR3 loop spans 13 amino acids. CDR1 is SGHRS, CDR2 YFSETQ, per germline. V lost 2 bases to trimming and J lost 5 bases, with 10 bases between them.

This chain joins TRBV9 and TRBJ2-1; 13 nucleotides agree with TRBD2. Losses at the gene ends were 3 bases for V and 8 bases for J; bases not matched to a gene: 11. This CDR3 spans 17 amino acids. Germline V gives CDR1 SGDLS, CDR2 YYNGEE. In DNA form, the CDR3 reads TGTGCCAGCAGCGCGACAACTAGCGGGGGGGCGCGTTATGAGCAGTTCTTC. Translating it yields CASSATTSGGARYEQFF.

Comment on this clone: At the DNA level, this CDR3 is encoded by other sequences in the same sample as well. The V and J genes are TRBV30 and TRBJ2-1, with D uncertain. Germline CDR1 and CDR2: GTSNPN and SVGIG (reference sequence). Trimming pared 3 bases from V and 0 bases from J, leaving 6 bases between. The CDR3 loop spans 13 amino acids. The CDR3, as DNA: TGTGCCTGGAGAGGGTCCTCCTACAATGAGCAGTTCTTC. Translating it yields CAWRGSSYNEQFF. The full variable domain, rest sourced from reference TRBV30 and TRBJ2-1, is SQTIHQWPATLVQPVGSPLSLECTVEGTSNPNLYWYRQAAGRGLQLLFYSVGIGQISSEVPQNLSASRPQDRQFILSSKKLLLSDSGFYLCAWRGSSYNEQFFGPGTRLTVL.

The CDR3 is CASSPGANVLTF. The CDR3 DNA reads as TGTGCCAGCAGCCCTGGGGCCAACGTCCTGACTTTC. The V call is TRBV6-6, the J call TRBJ2-6, with D hard to call. The CDR3 is 12 amino acids. Between the trimmed V and J ends, which lost 6 bases and 2 bases, there was a span of 2 bases. Germline CDR1 is MNHNY and CDR2 is SVGAGI (reference sequence).

This clone was counted a few times. V is TRBV27 and J is TRBJ1-5; D gene ambiguous. Between the trimmed V and J ends, which lost 2 bases and 5 bases, there was a span of 7 bases. Germline CDR1 reads MNHEY; CDR2 reads SMNVEV (reference sequence). This CDR3 has 13 amino acids. DNA for the CDR3: TGTGCCAGCAGTTTAAGGAAGGATCAGCCCCAGCATTTT. Its translation is CASSLRKDQPQHF.

This clone was seen only a few times. The J gene is TRBJ2-7, the V gene TRBV14; TRBD2 agrees at 9 bases. The CDR3 runs 15 residues. Germline V gene data show CDR1 as SGHDN and CDR2 as FVKESK. After removal of 5 bases from V and 3 bases from J, the junction contained 8 bases not matched to a gene. CDR3 coding DNA: TGTGCCAGCAGCTATTGGACTAGCGTACGCTACGAGCAGTACTTC. It yields the protein CASSYWTSVRYEQYF.

This clone showed up just a few times. Within the sample, other DNA sequences also encode this same CDR3. The chain carries TRBV30 and TRBJ2-7; unclear D gene. The CDR3 has 11 residues. V lost 0 bases to trimming and J lost 7 bases, with 7 bases between them. Germline V gene lookup returns CDR1 GTSNPN and CDR2 SVGIG (reference sequence). CDR3 residues: CAWSVLGEQYF. CDR3 DNA: TGTGCCTGGAGTGTACTGGGGGAGCAGTACTTC.

This clone was seen a few times. V is TRBV7-2 and J is TRBJ1-5, with D unresolved. Trimming pared 5 bases from V and 4 bases from J, leaving 12 bases between. In germline, CDR1 is SGHTA, CDR2 FQGNSA. This CDR3 has 14 residues. As DNA, the CDR3 is TGTGCCAGCAGCCCGAGTAGAGGGAATCAGCCCCAGCATTTT. Translation: CASSPSRGNQPQHF.